Sequencing of this T cell receptor beta chain was carried out in a study of T cell responses to AZD1222 COVID-19 vaccine. The study's findings and limits: Among vaccine-associated CD4 TCRs, coverage spanned spike, with dominance at 160-218 and 743-854. The donors showed a predominance of white British ancestry and of females, with possible underestimation of clonal diversity. Unmutated regions of variants are reportedly targeted by nearly half of spike-specific TCRs.

As regards this clone: The antigen is not known.

The repertoire was sequenced with immunoSEQ multiplex PCR; TCRdb's copy has only in-frame clones and lacks some. This table holds about 84,000 clones, 70% to 90% found once. V lost 3 bases and J 1 base, leaving 7 bases between the germline ends. The CDR3 has 14 amino acids. The germline gives CDR1 LGHDT, CDR2 YNNKEL (reference sequence). This chain uses TRBV3-1 (or the pseudogene TRBV3-2) with TRBJ1-3; D might be TRBD1 (6 bases). This clonotype was obtained from an adult in good health. The specimen comprised peripheral blood, sampled on day 0 of AZD1222 vaccination. CDR3 in DNA: TGTGCCAGCAGCCAGCAGGGGTCTGGAAACACCATATATTTT. Residues: CASSQQGSGNTIYF.